These T cell receptor beta chains were read from a single sample in a study of vaccination and CD4 T cells after COVID-19. Their target antigens are unknown. TCRdb reprocessed the PCR reads via MiXCR and lists one record per CDR3 protein. Among 20,000 or so distinct CDR3 sequences listed, approximately 42% were seen once. The material was CD4+ T cells from blood, cultured in vitro, obtained about 7 months after SARS-CoV-2 vaccination. The receptors originated from a human donor who had recovered from COVID-19. Both conserved end residues are part of each CDR3. The D gene is left open where the match is weak. Not every row has a clone size; where given, it reads once, few, many or a size class.

d_call	clone_size	j_call	v_call	cdr3_nt	cdr3_aa
TRBD2	NA	TRBJ2-1	TRBV7-9	TGTGCCAGCAGCTTAGCTGGGCGGGAGGGCCGTGAGCAGTTCTTC	CASSLAGREGREQFF
NA	few	TRBJ2-7	TRBV20-1	TGCAGTGCTAGAGAGTCACAGCGGCCACTTAACTACGAGCAGTACTTC	CSARESQRPLNYEQYF
TRBD1	NA	TRBJ2-5	TRBV4-1	TGCGCCAGCAGCTACCTAGGACAGGGAGATAAGACCCAGTACTTC	CASSYLGQGDKTQYF
NA	few	TRBJ2-7	TRBV27	TGTGCCACCCGGGGCTACTCGTCCAACGAGCAGTACTTC	CATRGYSSNEQYF
TRBD1	NA	TRBJ2-7	TRBV4-1	TGCGCCAGCAGCCCCGGGACAGGGGGCCGGGAGCAGTACTTC	CASSPGTGGREQYF
NA	NA	TRBJ2-4	TRBV15	TGTGCCACCAGCAGGGATCGCGGGGCCCTAGCCAAAAACATTCAGTACTTC	CATSRDRGALAKNIQYF
NA	few	TRBJ1-1	TRBV28	TGTGCCAGCAGTCCAGGGGACACTGAAGCTTTCTTT	CASSPGDTEAFF
TRBD1	NA	TRBJ1-1	TRBV20-1	TGCAGTGCTGGAAGGGACAGGGATAACCCTGAAGCTTTCTTT	CSAGRDRDNPEAFF
NA	NA	TRBJ2-7	TRBV7-2	TGTGCCAGCAGCCAACAATTAGGCGGCTTCGTGTCCTACGAGCAGTACTTC	CASSQQLGGFVSYEQYF
NA	NA	TRBJ1-1	TRBV7-3	TGTGCCAGCAGCTTAATCCCGACGGGGAACACTGAAGCTTTCTTT	CASSLIPTGNTEAFF
NA	NA	TRBJ1-5	TRBV7-2	TGTGCCAGCAGCCTCCGACGGTATCAGCCCCAGCATTTT	CASSLRRYQPQHF
TRBD2	NA	TRBJ2-1	TRBV7-3	TGTGCCAGCAGCACCGGACTAGCGGGAGTTGGTGAGCAGTTCTTC	CASSTGLAGVGEQFF
NA	NA	TRBJ2-3	TRBV27	TGTGCCAGCAGTTTGTTGTGGGGGGGCACAGATACGCAATATTTT	CASSLLWGGTDTQYF
TRBD2	NA	TRBJ2-1	TRBV20-1	TGCAGTGCGACAGCTCTAGCGGGAGTCGGCAATGAGCAGTTCTTC	CSATALAGVGNEQFF
NA	NA	TRBJ2-3	TRBV7-9	TGTGCCAGCAGCCCCCCCTCGACAGATACGCAGTATTTT	CASSPPSTDTQYF
NA	NA	TRBJ1-2	TRBV7-9	TGTGCCAGCAGCTCGTTAGGCGGGCCGAACTATGGCTACACCTTC	CASSSLGGPNYGYTF
TRBD1	NA	TRBJ1-2	TRBV20-1	TGCAGTGCTCTACCCTGGGACAGGGGATGGGGTGGGTATGGCTACACCTTC	CSALPWDRGWGGYGYTF
NA	NA	TRBJ2-1	TRBV28	TGTGCCAGCAGTTGGCGCGGGATCAGCTCCTACAATGAGCAGTTCTTC	CASSWRGISSYNEQFF
TRBD1	NA	TRBJ2-7	TRBV5-4	TGTGCCAGCAGCGTTCAGGGGGCGAAGTCCTACGAGCAGTACTTC	CASSVQGAKSYEQYF